This TCR beta chain emerged from a study of identical twins. Findings and caveats of the study: Whereas memory repertoires showed no such difference, abundant cord blood beta clonotypes carried fewer insertions. Findings came from cross-sectional statistics, without long-term follow-up of donors. Invariant T cells like MAIT and iNKT could partly confound the zero-insertion analyses.

V lost 2 bases and J lost 3, with 5 bases in between. Germline V lookup: CDR1 MDHEN, CDR2 SYDVKM. The CDR3 totals 12 residues. This clonotype came up many times. As yet, its antigen is unknown. TCRdb reanalysed the 5' RACE reads using MiXCR and keeps one entry per CDR3 protein. The sample includes about 700,000 distinct CDR3 sequences, roughly 6% of them seen just once. The chain recombines TRBV28 with TRBJ2-7; D is unresolved. Sequenced input: naive T cells sorted from blood. The receptor was isolated from a young man in good health. CDR3 region: CASSLLFYEQYF. The CDR3 bases are TGTGCCAGCAGTTTACTATTCTACGAGCAGTACTTC.